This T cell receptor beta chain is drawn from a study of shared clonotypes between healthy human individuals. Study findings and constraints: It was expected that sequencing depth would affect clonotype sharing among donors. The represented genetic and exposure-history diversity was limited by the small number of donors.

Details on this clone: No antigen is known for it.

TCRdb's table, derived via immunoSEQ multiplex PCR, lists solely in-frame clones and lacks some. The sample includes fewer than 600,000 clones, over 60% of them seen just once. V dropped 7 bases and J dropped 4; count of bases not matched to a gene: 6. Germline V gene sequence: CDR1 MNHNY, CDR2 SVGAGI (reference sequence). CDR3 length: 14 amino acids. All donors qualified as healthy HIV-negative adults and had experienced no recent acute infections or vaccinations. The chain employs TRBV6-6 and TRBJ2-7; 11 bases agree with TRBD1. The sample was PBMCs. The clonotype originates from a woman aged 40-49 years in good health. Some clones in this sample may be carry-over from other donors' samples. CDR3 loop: CASKAGTGGYEQYF. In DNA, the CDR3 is TGTGCCAGCAAGGCAGGGACAGGGGGGTACGAGCAGTACTTC.